This TCR beta chain was identified during a study of CD8 T cells in Susac syndrome. A quantity of about 0.45 to 1 ug RNA underwent reverse transcription using random hexamers. Multiplex PCR with immunoSEQ amplified the TCR beta CDR3 across 54 Vbeta and 13 Jbeta. TCRdb recomputed calls from the immunoSEQ multiplex PCR reads with MiXCR, one row per CDR3 protein. The profile shows about 100,000 distinct CDR3 sequences, roughly 93% of them singletons. Sequencing targeted TCR beta in T cells from blood (CD8+ and CD4+). Controls matched for sex and age were healthy donors. Through negative isolation, CD4+ and CD8+ T cells were obtained, while TEMRA cells were enriched using FACS. The CDR3 spans 13 residues. V was pared by 5 bases and J by 6 bases, with 10 bases between. Looked up from germline, CDR1 is SEHNR and CDR2 is FQNEAQ (reference sequence).

Sequenced sample: CD8+ T cells from PBMCs. This clonotype was sampled from a human donor in good health. This chain links TRBV7-9 with TRBJ2-2; either TRBD1 or TRBD2 may supply D (5 bases each). DNA of the CDR3: TGTGCCAGCAGCGACGGGGACCCCGGGGAGCTGTTTTTT. This gives the protein CASSDGDPGELFF.